The 24 T cell receptor beta chains listed next were all sequenced from one sample in a study of immune evolution from preneoplasia to lung adenocarcinoma. The assay was immunoSEQ multiplex PCR, and TCRdb's table has in-frame clones only and misses some. The table records about 10,000 clones, about four fifths of them present only once. The sample consisted of FFPE minimally invasive lung adenocarcinoma tissue. The receptor set was obtained from a person aged 55-80 years with lung adenocarcinoma.

By frequency in the sample, this clone is medium-sized (0.01 to 0.1%). Other DNA sequences in this specimen translate into the identical CDR3. The chain couples TRBV7-9 to TRBJ2-3; the D gene is possibly TRBD2 (6 bases). Germline V gene sequence: CDR1 SEHNR, CDR2 FQNEAQ (reference sequence). The CDR3 is made up of 12 amino acids. V shed 1 base and J shed 8 bases, with 7 bases lying between them. DNA of the CDR3: TGTGCCAGCAGCTTAGTCGGGGGTACGCAGTATTTT. This gives the protein CASSLVGGTQYF.

The rearrangement joins TRBV6-1 to TRBJ1-1; the D gene is possibly TRBD1 (5 bases). Germline V CDR1 and CDR2: MNHNS, SASEGT. The CDR3 consists of 15 residues. Trimming stripped 5 bases from V and 3 bases from J, with 16 bases between. Written as DNA, the CDR3 is TGTGCCAGCAGTCCGACAGCCGCGTGGGACACTGAAGCTTTCTTT. Residues: CASSPTAAWDTEAFF.

V is TRBV7-8 and J is TRBJ1-1, with D tentatively TRBD1 (5 bases). CDR1 is SGHVS and CDR2 is FQNEAQ in the germline V gene. The CDR3 runs 14 residues. Trimming pared 4 bases from V and 5 bases from J, leaving 14 bases between. CDR3 DNA sequence: TGTGCCAGCAGCTCGACCTCGGGGGGTACTGAAGCTTTCTTT. Translating gives CASSSTSGGTEAFF.

The chain recombines TRBV18 with TRBJ2-5, with 11 bases lining up with TRBD1. From germline, CDR1 is KGHSH and CDR2 LQKENI. The CDR3 runs 15 residues. Trimming removed 3 bases from V and 6 bases from J; junction bases left unmatched: 6. CDR3 sequence reads: CASSPGQGAGQTQYF. The CDR3 DNA follows: TGTGCCAGCTCACCCGGACAGGGGGCTGGTCAGACCCAGTACTTC.

The chain employs TRBV2 and TRBJ1-4; D possibly corresponds to TRBD1 (5 bases). CDR3 length equals 14 residues. CDR1 SNHLY and CDR2 FYNNEI come from the germline V gene. The germline V and J ends were trimmed by 7 bases and 4 bases, with 13 bases remaining between them. CDR3 amino acids: CASKAGALNEKLFF. CDR3 nucleotide sequence: TGTGCCAGCAAAGCTGGGGCCCTTAATGAAAAACTGTTTTTT.

The chain combines TRBV9 with TRBJ2-2; D is possibly TRBD2 (7 bases). Germline V gene lookup returns CDR1 SGDLS and CDR2 YYNGEE. Between the trimmed V and J ends, which lost 5 bases and 5 bases, there was a span of 13 bases. The CDR3 has 14 amino acids. The CDR3 here is CASRRGGETGELFF. CDR3 nucleotide sequence: TGTGCCAGCAGGAGAGGGGGGGAGACCGGGGAGCTGTTTTTT. The full variable domain, in which reference TRBV9 and TRBJ2-2 provide the parts outside the CDR3, is DSGVTQTPKHLITATGQRVTLRCSPRSGDLSVYWYQQSLDQGLQFLIQYYNGEERAKGNILERFSAQQFPDLHSELNLSSLELGDSALYFCASRRGGETGELFFGEGSRLTVL.

V is TRBV5-5 and J is TRBJ1-6; TRBD1 matches 9 bases. CDR3 length: 13 residues. CDR1 and CDR2 (germline): SGHKS, YYEKEE (reference sequence). V trimming: 0 bases; J trimming: 14 bases; junction bases outside the gene matches: 3. CDR3: CASSLGQGVTLHF. CDR3 sequence (DNA): TGTGCCAGCAGCTTGGGACAGGGGGTGACCCTCCACTTT.

The chain couples TRBV7-4 to TRBJ2-7; perhaps D is TRBD1 or TRBD2 (6 bases each). Germline V gives CDR1 SGHVT, CDR2 SQSDAQ. With 1 base removed from V and 3 bases from J, the gap between germline ends came to 13 bases. The CDR3 is 15 amino acids. The CDR3: CASSLEGGYGYEQYF. As DNA, the CDR3 is TGTGCCAGCAGCTTAGAGGGGGGCTATGGCTACGAGCAGTACTTC.

The V call is TRBV2, the J call TRBJ2-3; 10 bases match TRBD2. Per germline, CDR1 SNHLY and CDR2 FYNNEI. V dropped 6 bases and J dropped 0; count of bases not matched to a gene: 12. The CDR3 totals 18 residues. The CDR3 reads CASRTLLKTSGSTDTQYF. The DNA for the CDR3 is TGTGCCAGCAGGACCCTCCTGAAGACTAGCGGGAGCACAGATACGCAGTATTTT.

The chain uses TRBV5-6 and TRBJ1-3, with D tentatively TRBD1 (5 bases). CDR1 is SGHDT, CDR2 YYEEEE, per germline. The CDR3 covers 17 residues. V gave up 2 bases and J gave up 2 bases, with 17 bases separating them. Written as DNA, the CDR3 is TGTGCCAGCAGCTTACCCTATCCGCGGGGGGCTGGAAACACCATATATTTT. Encoded protein: CASSLPYPRGAGNTIYF.

In this sample, this clone turned up a few times. V and J are TRBV19 and TRBJ2-5, with 12 bases aligning to TRBD2. This CDR3 region has 16 residues. Trimming removed 0 bases from V and 3 bases from J; junction bases left unmatched: 2. Per germline, CDR1 LNHDA and CDR2 SQIVND (reference sequence). The CDR3 loop is CASSIDASGGEETQYF. The CDR3 nucleotides read TGTGCCAGTAGTATAGATGCTAGCGGGGGGGAAGAGACCCAGTACTTC.

This clone was found a few times. V is TRBV25-1 and J is TRBJ1-5; unclear D gene. Trimming took off 1 base at V and 3 bases at J, with 10 bases between the two ends. CDR3 length: 15 amino acids. Germline CDR1 and CDR2: MGHDK and SYGVNS. The DNA of the CDR3 is TGTGCCAGCAGTGAATCATGGGATGACAATCAGCCCCAGCATTTT. Protein sequence: CASSESWDDNQPQHF.

This chain links TRBV6-5 with TRBJ2-7; TRBD1 aligns across 8 bases. Germline CDR1 MNHEY, CDR2 SVGAGI. Germline trimming cut 4 bases from V and 6 bases from J; bases unmatched to any gene: 5. This CDR3 is 13 amino acids long. The CDR3 is CASSLTGAGEQYF. For the CDR3, the DNA is TGTGCCAGCAGTTTGACAGGGGCCGGCGAGCAGTACTTC.

The J gene is TRBJ1-1, the V gene TRBV18, with unresolved D. The length of the CDR3 is 14 residues. Germline V gives CDR1 KGHSH, CDR2 LQKENI. V was pared by 8 bases and J by 1 base, with 14 bases between. The CDR3 nucleotides are TGTGCCAGCCCCCCAACAAGGGCGAACACTGAAGCTTTCTTT. This gives the protein CASPPTRANTEAFF.

The chain has TRBV28 and TRBJ2-5; 8 nucleotides match TRBD2. In germline, CDR1 is MDHEN, CDR2 SYDVKM. The CDR3 runs 15 residues. V lost 5 bases, J lost 0 bases, and 5 bases stayed unmatched. The CDR3, as DNA: TGTGCCAGCAGTCGACTAGCGCAGTACCAAGAGACCCAGTACTTC. This sequence encodes CASSRLAQYQETQYF.

This sequence joins TRBV29-1 and TRBJ1-2, with a tentative D call TRBD1 (5 bases). The CDR3 runs 12 residues. V lost 4 bases and J 3 bases, leaving 9 bases between the germline ends. Germline V gene data show CDR1 as SQVTM and CDR2 as ANQGSEA. CDR3 sequence: CSVGGGDYGYTF. The CDR3 DNA follows: TGCAGCGTTGGTGGAGGGGACTATGGCTACACCTTC.

The V and J genes are TRBV27 and TRBJ2-2; D is tentatively TRBD1 or TRBD2 (6 bases each). This CDR3 has 14 residues. V lost 1 base and J lost 6, with 9 bases in between. Germline CDR1 MNHEY, CDR2 SMNVEV (reference sequence). CDR3 nucleotide sequence: TGTGCCAGCAGTTTATATGGGGGGCCCGGGGAGCTGTTTTTT. Translated, it gives CASSLYGGPGELFF.

V gene TRBV11-2 combines with J gene TRBJ2-7; D is unresolved. V lost 5 bases and J 2 bases, leaving 7 bases between the germline ends. The CDR3 has 12 amino acids. The germline gives CDR1 SGHAT, CDR2 FQNNGV. The CDR3 is CASSRLTYEQYF. The CDR3 nucleotides are TGTGCCAGCAGCAGGTTAACCTACGAGCAGTACTTC.

The V call is TRBV11-2, the J call TRBJ2-7; 12 nucleotides match TRBD2. CDR3 length: 14 residues. Germline V CDR1 and CDR2: SGHAT, FQNNGV. Unmatched junction bases numbered 8, after V lost 7 bases and J lost 7 bases. This chain's CDR3 is CASTPLGLAGEQYF. CDR3 nucleotide sequence: TGTGCCAGCACCCCACTGGGACTAGCGGGTGAGCAGTACTTC. Combining the CDR3 with reference TRBV11-2 and TRBJ2-7 gives the whole variable domain EAGVAQSPRYKIIEKRQSVAFWCNPISGHATLYWYQQILGQGPKLLIQFQNNGVVDDSQLPKDRFSAERLKGVDSTLKIQPAKLEDSAVYLCASTPLGLAGEQYFGPGTRLTVT.

The gene calls are TRBV19 and TRBJ2-5; weak D call: TRBD2 (6 bases). Germline V gene sequence: CDR1 LNHDA, CDR2 SQIVND (reference sequence). The CDR3 runs to 14 residues. V was trimmed by 8 bases and J by 5 bases, leaving 18 bases between them. The CDR3 DNA sequence: TGTGCCAGTGGACTGGGAGGAGAAGGGGAGACCCAGTACTTC. Translation gives CASGLGGEGETQYF.

V usage is TRBV11-2 and J usage is TRBJ2-1; D is perhaps TRBD2 (5 bases). Trimming removed 1 base from V and 0 bases from J, with 10 bases in between. CDR1 is SGHAT and CDR2 is FQNNGV in the germline V gene. This CDR3 has 16 residues. The CDR3 loop is CASSLGMGSSYNEQFF. Here the CDR3 DNA reads TGTGCCAGCAGCTTAGGTATGGGGAGCTCCTACAATGAGCAGTTCTTC.

V and J are TRBV6-5 and TRBJ1-4, with 7 nucleotides matching TRBD1. The CDR3 is 13 residues long. Germline values: CDR1 MNHEY, CDR2 SVGAGI. J lost 6 bases, V lost 4 bases, and 2 bases had no gene match. In nucleotides, the CDR3 is TGTGCCAGCAGTTTCCAGGGGGATGAAAAACTGTTTTTT. This encodes CASSFQGDEKLFF.

This clone was observed a handful of times. The V call is TRBV7-9, the J call TRBJ2-7, with D perhaps TRBD1 or TRBD2 (5 bases each). CDR3 length: 12 amino acids. CDR1 and CDR2 from the germline V gene are SEHNR and FQNEAQ (reference sequence). Trimming stripped 1 base from V and 5 bases from J, with 6 bases between. CDR3 loop: CASSLGGDEQYF. CDR3 DNA: TGTGCCAGCAGCTTAGGAGGGGACGAGCAGTACTTC. Using reference TRBV7-9 and TRBJ2-7 for the parts outside the CDR3, the full variable domain is DTGVSQNPRHKITKRGQNVTFRCDPISEHNRLYWYRQTLGQGPEFLTYFQNEAQLEKSRLLSDRFSAERPKGSFSTLEIQRTEQGDSAMYLCASSLGGDEQYFGPGTRLTVT.

The chain combines TRBV19 with TRBJ2-3; D not resolved. The germline V gene encodes CDR1 LNHDA and CDR2 SQIVND (reference sequence). The ends were cut back, 2 bases at V and 0 bases at J, with 9 bases in the middle. The CDR3 is made up of 15 amino acids. This CDR3 is CASSISLVSTDTQYF. The CDR3 nucleotides are TGTGCCAGTAGTATATCGTTAGTCAGCACAGATACGCAGTATTTT.